These 10 T cell receptor beta chains share one sample of origin, sequenced in a study of blood T cell repertoires in COVID-19. Here immunoSEQ multiplex PCR was the method, and the copy in TCRdb shows in-frame clones only, minus some. Of over 85,000 clones listed, over 60% are singletons. Source material: peripheral blood. The origin of the receptors is a woman aged 80 or over with active or convalescent COVID-19.

The chain has TRBV4-2 and TRBJ2-1, with a possible D match to TRBD2 (6 bases). Trimming shortened V by 7 bases and J by 3 bases, and 19 bases separated the two germline ends. CDR1 LGHNA and CDR2 YNFKEQ come from the germline V gene. There are 16 residues in the CDR3. In nucleotides, the CDR3 is TGTGCCAGCACCAAAACTGGACTAAACCACTACAATGAGCAGTTCTTC. Translation gives CASTKTGLNHYNEQFF.

This chain links TRBV5-1 with TRBJ2-5; D perhaps matches TRBD2 (5 bases). V was shortened by 5 bases and J by 2 bases, with 16 bases between the two germline ends. The CDR3 sequence is 15 residues long. The V gene's germline CDR1 is SGHRS and CDR2 YFSETQ. CDR3 protein: CASSYSAPGQETQYF. The DNA for the CDR3 is TGCGCCAGCAGTTACAGCGCTCCGGGGCAAGAGACCCAGTACTTC.

This chain links TRBV5-1 with TRBJ2-5; 8 bases line up with TRBD1. The length of the CDR3 is 16 residues. Trimming removed 0 bases from V and 0 bases from J; junction bases left unmatched: 4. The germline CDR1 and CDR2 sequences are SGHRS and YFSETQ. As DNA, the CDR3 is TGCGCCAGCAGCTTGGGGACAGGGCCATACCAAGAGACCCAGTACTTC. This encodes CASSLGTGPYQETQYF.

The chain joins TRBV5-3 to TRBJ2-7; unclear D gene. Being an ORF, TRBV5-3 has a function that is uncertain. V was cut by 5 bases and J by 0 bases, with 15 bases left in between. CDR3 size: 15 residues. The CDR3, as DNA: TGTGCCAGAAGTTTACCACAGAGACCCTCCTACGAGCAGTACTTC. Translating gives CARSLPQRPSYEQYF.

This rearrangement joins TRBV6-5 to TRBJ2-7; D may be TRBD1 (6 bases). Germline V lookup: CDR1 MNHEY, CDR2 SVGAGI. Trimming left V 6 bases short and J 2 bases short, with 14 bases between. This CDR3 region has 14 residues. The chain's CDR3 is CASRLSGHPYEQYF. The CDR3 bases are TGTGCCAGCAGGTTATCGGGACACCCCTACGAGCAGTACTTC.

The J gene is TRBJ2-7, the V gene TRBV2; 8 nucleotides match TRBD1. Germline V gene sequence: CDR1 SNHLY, CDR2 FYNNEI. Trimming took 6 bases from V and 5 from J; bases not matched to a gene: 15. The CDR3 runs to 16 residues. The CDR3 DNA follows: TGTGCCAGCAGGATACCCCAGGACAGGGAGAACCACGAGCAGTACTTC. As protein: CASRIPQDRENHEQYF.

This clone is a singleton in its sample. This sequence joins TRBV9 and TRBJ2-3; 9 nucleotides line up with TRBD2. Germline CDR1 and CDR2: SGDLS and YYNGEE. There are 14 residues in the CDR3. J was trimmed by 5 bases and V by 2 bases; bases with no gene match: 3. This chain's CDR3 is CASSVSGSEDTQYF. The DNA of the CDR3 is TGTGCCAGCAGCGTTAGCGGGAGTGAAGATACGCAGTATTTT.

The CDR3 nucleotides read TGCAGCGTCTCCGGGACTAGCGGGAAGAGCTCCTACAATGAGCAGTTCTTC. Translated: CSVSGTSGKSSYNEQFF. The chain joins TRBV29-1 to TRBJ2-1; 13 positions match TRBD2. The V gene end was trimmed by 6 bases and the J gene end by 0 bases; junction bases not matched to a gene: 8. Germline V gene sequence: CDR1 SQVTM, CDR2 ANQGSEA. The CDR3 extends over 17 amino acids.

The V gene is TRBV27, the J gene TRBJ1-6, with D maybe TRBD1 (5 bases). V shed 8 bases and J shed 6 bases, with 17 bases lying between them. Per the germline V gene, CDR1 is MNHEY and CDR2 is SMNVEV (reference sequence). There are 15 residues in the CDR3. CDR3 residues: CASGGEIDINSPLHF. The CDR3 DNA follows: TGTGCCAGCGGAGGGGAGATCGACATTAATTCACCCCTCCACTTT.

This chain connects TRBV6-5 to TRBJ1-2, with 8 nucleotides matching TRBD1. This CDR3 is 13 amino acids long. After removal of 2 bases from V and 8 bases from J, the junction contained 4 bases not matched to a gene. The germline gives CDR1 MNHEY, CDR2 SVGAGI. The CDR3 DNA sequence: TGTGCCAGCAGTTACGTGGCAGGGGGCGGCTACACCTTC. The encoded protein is CASSYVAGGGYTF.